These 14 T cell receptor beta chains were all obtained from the same sample, sequenced in a study of cytomegalovirus exposure and HLA in healthy donors. Assay used: immunoSEQ multiplex PCR; TCRdb lists only in-frame clones, some missing. Of some 150,000 clones in the sample, 85% to 90% are singletons; the top ten hold about 3.1%. What was sequenced was PBMCs. The receptors here all came from a woman aged 18-35 years in good health and CMV-seropositive.

The V gene is TRBV19, the J gene TRBJ1-2; 10 nucleotides line up with TRBD1. Trimming took 4 bases from V and 1 from J; bases not matched to a gene: 6. This CDR3 has 16 residues. CDR1 and CDR2 (germline): LNHDA, SQIVND (reference sequence). In DNA, the CDR3 is TGTGCCAGTAGTAGTTACGGACAGGGGGTTAACTATGGCTACACCTTC. Translated: CASSSYGQGVNYGYTF.

V gene TRBV4-1 combines with J gene TRBJ1-5; 7 positions match TRBD1. Germline CDR1 reads MGHRA; CDR2 reads YSYEKL. The CDR3 length is 16 residues. The J segment lost 6 bases and the V segment lost 1 base, leaving 9 bases of the junction unmatched. The CDR3 is CASSQVTTGKGQPQHF. CDR3 nucleotides: TGCGCCAGCAGCCAAGTTACGACAGGGAAGGGTCAGCCCCAGCATTTT.

V usage is TRBV5-6 and J usage is TRBJ2-3, with D perhaps matching TRBD2 (5 bases). CDR1 is SGHDT, CDR2 YYEEEE, per germline. V gave up 4 bases and J gave up 2 bases, with 11 bases separating them. The CDR3 is 14 residues long. This CDR3 reads CASSQPTNTDTQYF. The CDR3 DNA reads as TGTGCCAGCAGCCAACCGACTAACACAGATACGCAGTATTTT.

This clone was detected once. One junction end does not reproduce the germline sequence, and a read error may be involved. This chain uses TRBV14 with TRBJ1-2; TRBD1 matches at 7 bases. Germline CDR1 and CDR2: SGHDN and FVKESK. This CDR3 region has 16 residues. The CDR3 coding sequence is TGTGCCAGCAGTCAAGATCGACAGGGCCTTAACTATGGCTACACCTTC. Amino acid sequence: CASSQDRQGLNYGYTF.

V and J are TRBV19 and TRBJ1-2; D is ambiguous. The germline gives CDR1 LNHDA, CDR2 SQIVND (reference sequence). The CDR3 contains 13 residues. Trimming shortened V by 5 bases and J by 3 bases, and 10 bases separated the two germline ends. The CDR3 DNA reads TGTGCCAGTAGTGCTAGACGGTACTATGGCTACACCTTC. Amino acid sequence: CASSARRYYGYTF.

The genes are TRBV5-1 and TRBJ2-1; TRBD2 aligns across 9 bases. Germline CDR1 reads SGHRS; CDR2 reads YFSETQ. The ends lost 4 bases at V and 3 bases at J; junction bases unmatched: 11. This CDR3 contains 17 residues. The CDR3 loop reads CASSLTIAGAIYNEQFF. DNA for the CDR3: TGCGCCAGCAGCCTAACAATAGCGGGAGCTATCTACAATGAGCAGTTCTTC.

This chain joins TRBV5-4 and TRBJ2-7, with 12 positions matching TRBD2. The CDR3 runs to 15 residues. CDR1 SGHNT and CDR2 YYREEE come from the germline V gene (reference sequence). The J segment lost 6 bases and the V segment lost 5 bases, leaving 9 bases of the junction unmatched. As DNA, the CDR3 is TGTGCCAGCAGTCCCTACCCTAGCGGGAGGGCCGAGCAGTACTTC. Residues: CASSPYPSGRAEQYF.

V gene TRBV30 combines with J gene TRBJ2-1; D unresolved. The CDR3 loop spans 15 amino acids. Germline V gene sequence: CDR1 GTSNPN, CDR2 SVGIG (reference sequence). Deletions cut 1 base from V and 3 bases from J, with 13 bases between. The CDR3 DNA is TGTGCCTGGAGTGCGGCAGCGTCTTTCTACAATGAGCAGTTCTTC. Amino acid sequence: CAWSAAASFYNEQFF. Combining the CDR3 with reference TRBV30 and TRBJ2-1 gives the whole variable domain SQTIHQWPATLVQPVGSPLSLECTVEGTSNPNLYWYRQAAGRGLQLLFYSVGIGQISSEVPQNLSASRPQDRQFILSSKKLLLSDSGFYLCAWSAAASFYNEQFFGPGTRLTVL.

J is TRBJ2-6 and V is TRBV6-4; 9 bases are shared with TRBD1. CDR3 length equals 18 residues. Germline CDR1 reads MRHNA; CDR2 reads SNTAGT. After removal of 3 bases from V and 4 bases from J, the junction contained 10 bases not matched to a gene. In DNA, the CDR3 is TGTGCCAGCAGTGAAGATTACAGGGGGCAAGTCGGGGCCAACGTCCTGACTTTC. Amino acids: CASSEDYRGQVGANVLTF.

The chain couples TRBV5-1 to TRBJ2-7; 12 positions agree with TRBD2. Germline trimming cut 4 bases from V and 5 bases from J; bases unmatched to any gene: 7. The germline gives CDR1 SGHRS, CDR2 YFSETQ. This CDR3 region has 15 residues. The CDR3 region has the DNA TGCGCCAGCAGCATGACTAGCGGGAGTTTCGACGAGCAGTACTTC. It translates to CASSMTSGSFDEQYF.

CDR3 bases: TGTGCCAGCAGTATCCTCACAGCTCCCTCCTACGAGCAGTACTTC. Its translation: CASSILTAPSYEQYF. The chain links TRBV6-1 to TRBJ2-7; D unclear. The germline V gene encodes CDR1 MNHNS and CDR2 SASEGT. V shed 5 bases and J shed 0 bases, with 14 bases lying between them. The CDR3 has 15 residues.

J is TRBJ2-5 and V is TRBV9; 8 nucleotides align to TRBD2. Germline CDR1 SGDLS, CDR2 YYNGEE. There are 16 residues in the CDR3. J lost 5 bases, V lost 2 bases, and 11 bases had no gene match. The CDR3 DNA reads TGTGCCAGCAGCGTCTCTACCGGGACTAGGTCTGAGACCCAGTACTTC. Translation gives CASSVSTGTRSETQYF.

The chain has TRBV10-2 and TRBJ2-3; 9 positions match TRBD2. The CDR3 has 15 amino acids. V was pared by 7 bases and J by 1 base, with 6 bases of the junction left unmatched. Germline values: CDR1 WSHSY, CDR2 SAAADI. CDR3 nucleotides: TGCGCCAGCAAGGTAGCGGGAGAGGGCACAGATACGCAGTATTTT. Amino acid sequence: CASKVAGEGTDTQYF.

The genes are TRBV4-1 and TRBJ2-3, with 7 bases that match TRBD1. The CDR3 sequence is 16 residues long. Per the germline V gene, CDR1 is MGHRA and CDR2 is YSYEKL. The junction had 12 bases not matched to a gene; V was cut back by 2 bases and J by 7 bases. The CDR3 DNA reads as TGCGCCAGCAGCCAATCACTCCGGGACAGCATATATACGCAGTATTTT. Protein: CASSQSLRDSIYTQYF.